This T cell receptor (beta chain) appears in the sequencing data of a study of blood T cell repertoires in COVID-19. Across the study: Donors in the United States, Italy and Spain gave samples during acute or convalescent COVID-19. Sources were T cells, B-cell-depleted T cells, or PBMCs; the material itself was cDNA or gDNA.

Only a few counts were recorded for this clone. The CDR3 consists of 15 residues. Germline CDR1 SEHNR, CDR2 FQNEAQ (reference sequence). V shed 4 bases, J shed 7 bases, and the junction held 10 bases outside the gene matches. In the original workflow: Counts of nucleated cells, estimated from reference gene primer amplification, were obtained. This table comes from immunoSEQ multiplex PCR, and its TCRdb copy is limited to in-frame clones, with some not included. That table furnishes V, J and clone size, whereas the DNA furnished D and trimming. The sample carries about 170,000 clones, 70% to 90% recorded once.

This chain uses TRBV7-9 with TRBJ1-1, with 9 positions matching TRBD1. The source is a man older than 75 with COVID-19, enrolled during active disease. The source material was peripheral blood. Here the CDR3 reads CASSSLNRGRFEAFF. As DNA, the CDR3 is TGTGCCAGCAGCTCCTTAAACAGGGGGCGCTTTGAAGCTTTCTTT.